This T cell receptor beta chain was documented in a study of blood T cell repertoires in COVID-19. Libraries were prepared by immunoSEQ multiplex PCR; TCRdb keeps only in-frame clonotypes and omits some of them. Here the sample spans about 61,000 clones, 88% being singletons. The sample was peripheral blood. This receptor was obtained from a human donor in a cohort sampled during active COVID-19.

CDR3 region: CASSYSASYYGYTF. The CDR3 DNA reads TGTGCCAGCAGTTACTCGGCAAGTTACTATGGCTACACCTTC. V gene TRBV6-5 combines with J gene TRBJ1-2; D not certain. CDR1 is MNHEY and CDR2 is SVGAGI in the germline V gene. Trimming took off 0 bases at V and 3 bases at J, with 8 bases between the two ends. This CDR3 has 14 residues.